Each of the 10 T cell receptor beta chains below was sequenced from the same sample in a study of regulatory T cells in long-lasting Graves disease. Relying on iRepertoire HTBI primers and Arm-PCR of CDR3 regions, the team built TCR beta libraries. TCRdb independently ran MiXCR on the multiplex PCR reads; one entry per CDR3 protein. The sample carries around 450,000 distinct CDR3 sequences, approximately 15% recorded once. As to time point: newly diagnosed GD, antithyroid drugs for less than 3 months. Scientists built the TCR library using RNA that was extracted from PBMCs. These same data were also listed under a study on T cells in Graves' hyperthyroidism and ophthalmopathy.

Sequencing was performed on peripheral blood mononuclear cells (PBMCs), taken at new diagnosis, from a patient treated with antithyroid drugs. These receptors all stem from a woman under 40 with Graves disease.

This clonotype was observed many times. This chain links TRBV27 with TRBJ2-7; 9 positions match TRBD1. CDR3 size: 14 residues. The J segment lost 3 bases and the V segment lost 8 bases, leaving 8 bases of the junction unmatched. In germline, CDR1 is MNHEY, CDR2 SMNVEV (reference sequence). The CDR3 spells CASGPGTGIYEQYF. CDR3 bases: TGTGCCAGCGGCCCCGGGACAGGGATCTACGAGCAGTACTTC.

This clonotype has more than one count but fewer than ten. V usage is TRBV7-9 and J usage is TRBJ2-1; 12 nucleotides line up with TRBD2. CDR1 is SEHNR, CDR2 FQNEAQ, per germline (reference sequence). The CDR3 sequence is 18 residues long. The junction had 13 bases not matched to a gene; V was cut back by 5 bases and J by 5 bases. The CDR3 here is CASSQASLGLAGDNEQFF. The CDR3 DNA reads TGTGCCAGCAGCCAGGCCTCCTTGGGACTAGCGGGCGACAATGAGCAGTTCTTC.

This clonotype was observed many times. The chain carries TRBV2 and TRBJ2-1; D might be TRBD2 (5 bases). Germline CDR1 and CDR2: SNHLY and FYNNEI. The CDR3 extends over 13 amino acids. V dropped 5 bases and J dropped 5 bases, with 10 bases sitting between them. CDR3 bases: TGTGCCAGCAGTCGAGGACTGAACAATGAGCAGTTCTTC. This gives the protein CASSRGLNNEQFF.

The genes are TRBV9 and TRBJ2-2; a possible D gene is TRBD1 (6 bases). The CDR3 runs to 15 residues. Germline V gene sequence: CDR1 SGDLS, CDR2 YYNGEE. With 4 bases removed from V and 2 bases from J, the gap between germline ends came to 12 bases. The CDR3 protein is CASSKDRENTGELFF. Written as DNA, the CDR3 is TGTGCCAGCAGCAAGGACAGAGAAAACACCGGGGAGCTGTTTTTT.

This clonotype showed up many times. The CDR3 here is CASSEARGIYGYTF. CDR3 in DNA: TGTGCCAGCAGTGAAGCTCGAGGGATCTATGGCTACACCTTC. The rearrangement links TRBV6-1 to TRBJ1-2; no clear D. This CDR3 has 14 amino acids. The V end lost 0 bases, the J end lost 4 bases, and 9 bases lay between the germline ends. Germline lookup yields CDR1 MNHNS and CDR2 SASEGT.

Written as DNA, the CDR3 is TGCGCCAGCAGCTTACTAGCTAACCGTGGCACCGGGGAGCTGTTTTTT. It codes for CASSLLANRGTGELFF. The chain carries TRBV5-1 and TRBJ2-2, with D perhaps matching TRBD2 (6 bases). Germline V lookup: CDR1 SGHRS, CDR2 YFSETQ. The V end lost 2 bases, the J end lost 4 bases, and 15 bases lay between the germline ends. The CDR3 consists of 16 residues.

This clonotype was detected many times. The chain links TRBV2 to TRBJ1-5; 10 positions agree with TRBD1. There are 18 residues in the CDR3. CDR1 SNHLY and CDR2 FYNNEI come from the germline V gene. V lost 2 bases and J lost 5; bases outside the gene matches: 12. The CDR3 loop reads CASSEMEEDRGLDQPQHF. CDR3 bases: TGTGCCAGCAGTGAAATGGAGGAGGACAGGGGGTTAGATCAGCCCCAGCATTTT.

The chain uses TRBV20-1 and TRBJ2-3; D unclear. Between the trimmed V and J ends, which lost 3 bases and 3 bases, there was a span of 16 bases. Germline CDR1 and CDR2: DFQATT and SNEGSKA (reference sequence). The CDR3 extends over 15 amino acids. CDR3 coding DNA: TGCAGTGCTAGTAACACTCGGCCTCCGACAGATACGCAGTATTTT. Translation gives CSASNTRPPTDTQYF.

The chain has TRBV6-4 and TRBJ1-2; D may be TRBD1 (6 bases). CDR1 is MRHNA, CDR2 SNTAGT, per germline. The CDR3 runs to 15 residues. Trimming took 0 bases from V and 7 from J, leaving 15 bases between them. CDR3 protein: CASSDSITGLSGYTF. The CDR3 DNA is TGTGCCAGCAGTGACTCGATAACAGGGTTGAGTGGCTACACCTTC.

This clonotype was detected ten times or more. The V and J genes are TRBV28 and TRBJ2-5, with 7 bases fitting TRBD2. The germline gives CDR1 MDHEN, CDR2 SYDVKM. The junction had 8 bases not matched to a gene; V was cut back by 3 bases and J by 4 bases. The CDR3 is 15 amino acids. The CDR3 nucleotides are TGTGCCAGCAGTTTTTTTGCGGGGGTCGGAGAGACCCAGTACTTC. It translates to CASSFFAGVGETQYF.